This T cell receptor beta chain was recovered during a study of CD8 T cells in Susac syndrome. After extraction with the RNeasy kit, about 0.45 to 1 ug of the RNA was reverse transcribed using random hexamers. The method of amplification for TCR beta CDR3 was immunoSEQ multiplex PCR, covering 54 Vbeta and 13 Jbeta. From the immunoSEQ multiplex PCR reads, TCRdb called clonotypes with MiXCR, one entry per CDR3 protein. The sample lists around 230,000 distinct CDR3 sequences; 90% to 96% were seen once. This clonotype was picked up one time. The CDR3 runs to 14 residues. Looked up from germline, CDR1 is LNHDA and CDR2 is SQIVND (reference sequence). V lost 3 bases and J 8 bases, leaving 16 bases between the germline ends.

This receptor was obtained from a human donor with Susac syndrome. J is TRBJ1-2 and V is TRBV19; D uncertain. Source material: CD4+ T cells from PBMCs. The CDR3 region is CASSMPQESPGYTF. CDR3 nucleotides: TGTGCCAGTAGTATGCCTCAAGAGTCTCCGGGCTACACCTTC.